The rows below give T cell receptor beta chains drawn from one sample of a study of cytomegalovirus exposure and HLA in healthy donors. TCRdb keeps only in-frame clones here, not all; method: immunoSEQ multiplex PCR. The sample has fewer than 200,000 clones; approximately 82% are singletons. The sequenced sample was PBMCs. All receptors come from a man aged 40-49 years in good health and CMV-seropositive. CDR3s include the opening cysteine and the closing phenylalanine or tryptophan. Fields, in order: V gene, clone size, J gene, D gene, CDR3 protein, CDR3 DNA. A D gene is named only where the DNA matches it firmly. Only some rows state a clone size, as once, few, many or a class for expanded clones.

>TRBV5-1|-|TRBJ2-4|TRBD1
CASSLWTGQDPVAKNSQYF
TGCGCCAGCAGCCTCTGGACAGGTCAGGACCCCGTGGCCAAAAACAGTCAGTACTTC
>TRBV7-9|-|TRBJ1-1|-
CSSSLVGARRVATEAFF
TGTTCCAGCAGCTTAGTTGGGGCCCGGAGGGTCGCCACTGAAGCTTTCTTT
>TRBV9|-|TRBJ1-4|-
CASSEQGSVPSTNEKLFF
TGTGCCAGCAGCGAACAGGGTTCCGTGCCCTCAACTAATGAAAAACTGTTTTTT
>TRBV5-1|-|TRBJ2-7|-
CASSLAQGSEQYF
TGCGCCAGCAGCTTGGCCCAGGGGTCCGAGCAGTACTTC
>TRBV6-5|-|TRBJ1-6|TRBD1
CASRRTGADSPLHF
TGTGCCAGCAGGAGGACAGGGGCGGATTCACCCCTCCACTTT
>TRBV6-1|-|TRBJ1-5|-
CASSLDSFSNQPQHF
TGTGCCAGCAGTTTGGACAGTTTTAGCAATCAGCCCCAGCATTTT
>TRBV6-5|-|TRBJ1-3|-
CASSGQGNTIYF
TGTGCCAGCAGTGGACAGGGAAACACCATATATTTT
>TRBV7-2|-|TRBJ2-1|TRBD1
CASSFTGTGANEQFF
TGTGCCAGCAGCTTTACCGGGACAGGGGCCAATGAGCAGTTCTTC
>TRBV29-1|-|TRBJ2-3|-
CSVASDSYTDTQYF
TGCAGCGTTGCGTCCGACAGCTACACAGATACGCAGTATTTT
>TRBV6-1|-|TRBJ1-5|-
CASSEWGHFDQPQHF
TGTGCCAGCAGTGAATGGGGGCATTTTGATCAGCCCCAGCATTTT
>TRBV5-1|-|TRBJ2-5|TRBD1
CASSLGATGGRETQYF
TGCGCCAGCAGCTTGGGTGCGACAGGGGGCAGGGAGACCCAGTACTTC
>TRBV15|-|TRBJ1-4|-
CATSSGAGGYNEKLFF
TGTGCCACCAGCTCCGGGGCCGGGGGATATAATGAAAAACTGTTTTTT
>TRBV11-2|-|TRBJ2-3|-
CASSLTRGGSVSSDTQYF
TGTGCCAGCAGCTTAACCCGAGGAGGGTCAGTGTCATCAGATACGCAGTATTTT
>TRBV4-2|-|TRBJ2-6|TRBD1
CASSTRRRQGVSGANVLTF
TGTGCCAGCAGCACCCGACGTCGACAGGGTGTATCTGGGGCCAACGTCCTGACTTTC
>TRBV27|-|TRBJ1-1|-
CASSFRGTGEAFF
TGTGCCAGCAGTTTCAGGGGTACGGGTGAAGCTTTCTTT
>TRBV9|-|TRBJ1-1|-
CASSVTGVFGEAFF
TGTGCCAGCAGCGTAACGGGGGTCTTCGGTGAAGCTTTCTTT
>TRBV7-7|-|TRBJ2-7|TRBD2
CASSLESGGGYEQYF
TGTGCTAGCAGCTTAGAATCGGGCGGGGGCTACGAGCAGTACTTC
>TRBV4-2|-|TRBJ2-5|TRBD1
CASSQGDREETQYF
TGTGCCAGCAGCCAAGGGGACAGGGAGGAGACCCAGTACTTC
>TRBV5-6|-|TRBJ1-2|TRBD1
CASSLPTGTAYGYTF
TGTGCCAGCAGCTTACCCACCGGGACAGCCTATGGCTACACCTTC
>TRBV7-9|-|TRBJ2-3|-
CASSRPAGTDTQYF
TGTGCCAGCAGCCGTCCGGCGGGCACAGATACGCAGTATTTT
>TRBV7-9|-|TRBJ1-4|-
CASSPSFNEKLFF
TGTGCCAGCAGCCCTAGCTTTAATGAAAAACTGTTTTTT
>TRBV5-1|few|TRBJ2-7|TRBD2
CASSGTGLRSYEQYF
TGCGCCAGCAGCGGAACGGGACTACGAAGCTACGAGCAGTACTTC
>TRBV11-2|-|TRBJ2-2|TRBD2
CASTSVGGPTGELFF
TGTGCCAGCACCTCTGTGGGAGGGCCCACCGGGGAGCTGTTTTTT
>TRBV28|-|TRBJ1-3|-
CASSLWVRPGNTIYF
TGTGCCAGCAGTTTGTGGGTGAGGCCTGGAAACACCATATATTTT
>TRBV7-9|-|TRBJ2-3|TRBD2
CASSLAGLAGDTDTQYF
TGTGCCAGCAGCTTAGCGGGGCTAGCGGGAGACACAGATACGCAGTATTTT
>TRBV5-1|-|TRBJ2-7|TRBD2
CASSLYGSGSPYEQYF
TGCGCCAGCAGCTTGTATGGCAGCGGGAGCCCCTACGAGCAGTACTTC
>TRBV7-8|few|TRBJ1-2|-
CASSSTPGVHYGYTF
TGTGCCAGCAGCTCTACTCCAGGGGTGCACTATGGCTACACCTTC
>TRBV2|-|TRBJ1-1|-
CARTSQGNTEAFF
TGTGCCAGAACCTCTCAGGGGAACACTGAAGCTTTCTTT
>TRBV5-4|-|TRBJ2-5|-
CASSLELRTQETQYF
TGTGCCAGCAGCTTGGAACTGAGGACACAAGAGACCCAGTACTTC
>TRBV2|-|TRBJ2-6|-
CASSEQRSGANGLTF
TGTGCCAGCAGTGAACAAAGGTCTGGGGCCAACGGCCTGACTTTC
>TRBV7-8|-|TRBJ2-5|TRBD2
CASSLVLGLAGETQYF
TGTGCCAGCAGCTTAGTTTTGGGACTAGCGGGAGAGACCCAGTACTTC
>TRBV11-2|once|TRBJ2-7|-
CASSLGRISYEQYF
TGTGCCAGCAGCTTAGGTCGTATCAGCTACGAGCAGTACTTC
>TRBV7-8|-|TRBJ2-5|TRBD2
CASSSGLAWETQYF
TGTGCCAGCAGCTCGGGACTAGCGTGGGAGACCCAGTACTTC
>TRBV7-2|-|TRBJ2-7|TRBD1
CASSYTGVEQYF
TGTGCCAGCAGTTACACAGGGGTCGAGCAGTACTTC
>TRBV13|-|TRBJ2-1|TRBD2
CASSRLGLAVYNEQFF
TGTGCCAGCAGCCGCCTCGGACTAGCGGTTTACAATGAGCAGTTCTTC